This TCR beta chain was sequenced for a study of liver allograft versus peripheral blood T cells. At the level of the study: Comparing T cell receptor repertoires in transplanted livers with those in recipients' peripheral blood was part of the design.

One entry per CDR3 protein results from TCRdb running MiXCR on the reads. The sample holds 13,000 or so distinct CDR3 sequences, 15% to 20% seen once. Study-level results: Repertoires of T cell receptors that resided inside liver allografts reportedly differed from those in peripheral blood.

This clonotype counts as medium-sized (0.01 to 0.1%). No antigen is known for it. The source of this sequence is a human patient who had a liver transplant. A subset of T cells may come from the graft donor.

The CDR3 reads CATSDYNSGGARNEQFF. The CDR3 nucleotides read TGTGCCACCAGTGATTATAATAGCGGGGGGGCTCGTAATGAGCAGTTCTTC. The rearrangement joins TRBV24-1 to TRBJ2-1, with 11 bases fitting TRBD2. The trim removed 2 bases at V and 7 bases at J, leaving 9 bases unmatched. Germline V lookup: CDR1 KGHDR, CDR2 SFDVKD. This CDR3 is built from 17 residues.